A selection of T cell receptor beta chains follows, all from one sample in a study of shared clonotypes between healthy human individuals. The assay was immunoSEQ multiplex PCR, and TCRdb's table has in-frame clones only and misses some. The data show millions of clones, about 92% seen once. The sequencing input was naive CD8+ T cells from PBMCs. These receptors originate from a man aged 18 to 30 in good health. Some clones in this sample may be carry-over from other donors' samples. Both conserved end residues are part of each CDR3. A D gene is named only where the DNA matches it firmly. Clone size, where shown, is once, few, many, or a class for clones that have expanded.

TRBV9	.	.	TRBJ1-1	CASSELPGHGGAFF	TGTGCCAGCAGCGAGCTCCCGGGACATGGCGGAGCTTTCTTT
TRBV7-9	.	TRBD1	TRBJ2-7	CASSQIGTGEAPLEQYF	TGTGCCAGCAGCCAAATCGGGACAGGGGAAGCCCCTCTCGAGCAGTACTTC
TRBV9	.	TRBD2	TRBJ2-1	CASSVSGPYNEQFF	TGTGCCAGCAGCGTTAGCGGGCCCTACAATGAGCAGTTCTTC
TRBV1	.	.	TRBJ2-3	CTSSRTSGTDTQYF	TGCACCAGCAGCCGGACTAGCGGCACAGATACGCAGTATTTT
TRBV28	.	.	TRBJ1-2	CASSFPTGGGYTF	TGTGCCAGCAGTTTCCCTACAGGTGGTGGCTACACCTTC
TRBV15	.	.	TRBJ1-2	CATSSGRGAKGGYTF	TGTGCCACCAGCAGCGGACGGGGGGCAAAGGGTGGCTACACCTTC
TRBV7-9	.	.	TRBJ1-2	CASSLGAGRVVGYTF	TGTGCCAGCAGCTTAGGAGCGGGGCGGGTCGTTGGCTACACCTTC
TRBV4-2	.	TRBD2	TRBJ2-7	CASSQSAGRFGEQYF	TGTGCCAGCAGTCAGTCAGCGGGACGATTCGGCGAGCAGTACTTC
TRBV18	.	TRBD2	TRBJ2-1	CASSISGTSGSDEQFF	TGTGCCAGCTCCATCTCCGGGACTAGCGGGAGCGATGAGCAGTTCTTC
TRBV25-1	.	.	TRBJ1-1	CASSELIPGANTEAFF	TGTGCCAGCAGTGAATTAATCCCGGGCGCGAACACTGAAGCTTTCTTT
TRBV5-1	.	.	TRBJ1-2	CASSLDGSRGVIGYTF	TGCGCCAGCAGCTTGGATGGTAGTCGCGGGGTAATTGGCTACACCTTC
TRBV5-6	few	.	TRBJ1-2	CASSFSGVANYGYTF	TGTGCCAGCAGCTTTTCGGGGGTTGCTAACTATGGCTACACCTTC
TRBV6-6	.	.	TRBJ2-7	CASGSGDFYEQYF	TGTGCCAGCGGCTCCGGGGACTTCTACGAGCAGTACTTC
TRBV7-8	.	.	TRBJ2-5	CASSLGGLGLYQETQYF	TGTGCCAGCAGCTTAGGAGGCCTAGGACTGTACCAAGAGACCCAGTACTTC
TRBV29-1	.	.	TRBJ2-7	CSVGGKRDRYEYEQYF	TGCAGCGTTGGGGGTAAGCGGGACAGGTACGAGTACGAGCAGTACTTC
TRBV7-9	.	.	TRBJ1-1	CASSWTENTEAFF	TGTGCCAGTTCATGGACGGAAAACACTGAAGCTTTCTTT
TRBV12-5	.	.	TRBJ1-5	CASGLDAGPGQPQHF	TGTGCTAGTGGCTTGGATGCGGGCCCGGGTCAGCCCCAGCATTTT
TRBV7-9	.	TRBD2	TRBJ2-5	CASSSGSGRASGETQYF	TGTGCCAGCAGTTCGGGTAGCGGGAGGGCCAGTGGAGAGACCCAGTACTTC
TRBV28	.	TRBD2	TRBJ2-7	CASSFRGRGQVDYEQYF	TGTGCCAGCAGTTTCCGAGGGAGGGGCCAGGTTGACTACGAGCAGTACTTC
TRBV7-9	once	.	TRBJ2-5	CASSSTRLETQYF	TGTGCCAGCAGTTCTACTAGATTGGAGACCCAGTACTTC
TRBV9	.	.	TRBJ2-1	CASSAPRDIINEQFF	TGTGCCAGCAGCGCCCCCCGGGACATCATCAATGAGCAGTTCTTC